Listed below are T cell receptor beta chains from one sample, sequenced in a study of T cells after yellow fever vaccination. TCRdb reprocessed the 5' RACE reads via MiXCR and lists one record per CDR3 protein. The sample lists 99,000 or so distinct CDR3 sequences, 4.5% to 6% occurring once. The sample consisted of CD8+ T cells sorted from PBMCs, taken 10 days after the yellow fever booster vaccination. These receptor sequences come from a man aged 18 to 30 who received the YFV17D yellow fever vaccine. The CDR3 runs from the conserved cysteine through the conserved F or W. The D gene is left open where the match is weak. Clone size is given for some rows only: seen once, a few or many times, or a class if the clone is expanded.

j_call clone_size v_call d_call cdr3_nt cdr3_aa
TRBJ1-1 many TRBV5-5 . TGTGCCAGCAGCGAGGGCGCTCCGGGGGGCACTGAAGCTTTCTTT CASSEGAPGGTEAFF
TRBJ2-3 . TRBV12-5 . TGTGCTAGTGGTACCTCCGAAGACGGTAACACAGATACGCAGTATTTT CASGTSEDGNTDTQYF
TRBJ2-6 many TRBV4-1 . TGCGCCAGCAGCCAAGATATGACAGTTCCCTCTACGGGGGCCAACGTCCTGACTTTC CASSQDMTVPSTGANVLTF
TRBJ2-4 many TRBV5-4 TRBD1 TGTGCCAGCAGTTCGGACAGGGGGGGGACCAAAAACATTCAGTACTTC CASSSDRGGTKNIQYF
TRBJ2-1 once TRBV20-1 TRBD1 TGCAGTGCCGCCACCGACAGGGGAGTATACAATGAGCAGTTCTTC CSAATDRGVYNEQFF
TRBJ1-2 few TRBV27 TRBD1 TGTGCCAGCAGCCCCGACAGGGTCAACTATGGCTACACCTTC CASSPDRVNYGYTF
TRBJ2-1 many TRBV15 TRBD1 TGTGCCACCACAAGCACCGACAGGGCATACAATGAGCAGTTCTTC CATTSTDRAYNEQFF
TRBJ2-1 . TRBV7-8 . TGTGCCAGCAGCCCGGAACCTGTGGGGGGCTCCTACAATGAGCAGTTCTTC CASSPEPVGGSYNEQFF
TRBJ2-5 . TRBV5-4 TRBD2 TGTGCCAGCAGCATTGACCCTAGCGGGGACCAAGAGACCCAGTACTTC CASSIDPSGDQETQYF
TRBJ2-4 . TRBV4-1 TRBD1 TGCGCCAGCAGCCAGGGAGGCTCGGGACAGGGATTCGGCAAAAACATTCAGTACTTC CASSQGGSGQGFGKNIQYF
TRBJ1-1 many TRBV7-6 . TGTGCCAGCAGCCAAACGGGCGGCACTGAAGCTTTCTTT CASSQTGGTEAFF
TRBJ2-1 . TRBV5-1 . TGCGCCAGCAGCCGCTCGGGGCAAAAACCCTACAATGAGCAGTTCTTC CASSRSGQKPYNEQFF
TRBJ1-2 . TRBV7-9 . TGTGCCAGCAGCTTAGTAGAAGCTAACTATGGCTACACCTTC CASSLVEANYGYTF
TRBJ2-4 . TRBV7-2 . TGTGCCAGCAGCCCAAGTGGGGGTCTAGCCAAAAACATTCAGTACTTC CASSPSGGLAKNIQYF
TRBJ1-1 . TRBV7-9 . TGTGCCAGCAGCCTAAACGTTGAAGCTTTCTTT CASSLNVEAFF
TRBJ2-3 few TRBV7-9 . TGTGCCAGCAGCCAACTCCACCTCGGGCCAGAGATCACAGATACGCAGTATTTT CASSQLHLGPEITDTQYF
TRBJ2-1 . TRBV7-9 . TGTGCCAGCAGCTACGCAAAGGGGCTATACAATGAGCAGTTCTTC CASSYAKGLYNEQFF
TRBJ2-3 many TRBV6-6 . TGTGCCAGCAGTTACTCGGCTAGCTCGGGAGATACGCAGTATTTT CASSYSASSGDTQYF
TRBJ2-7 few TRBV12-3/TRBV12-4 TRBD2 TGTGCCAGCAGTTTAGATCAAACTAGCGTTGCCTACGAGCAGTACTTC CASSLDQTSVAYEQYF
TRBJ2-3 few TRBV23-1 TRBD2 TGCGCCAGCAGTCAATCGAGGGCTAGCGGTGATACGCAGTATTTT CASSQSRASGDTQYF
TRBJ2-7 few TRBV7-2 . TGTGCCAGCAGCTTAGTACCAGGGAGCTCCTACGAGCAGTACTTC CASSLVPGSSYEQYF
TRBJ2-5 few TRBV7-9 . TGTGCCAGCAGCCCGTTCCAGAGGGCCCAGTACTTC CASSPFQRAQYF
TRBJ2-3 . TRBV28 . TGTGCCAGCAGCACCCCCCTCGCGGGGAAGCACCCCCAGACAGATACGCAGTATTTT CASSTPLAGKHPQTDTQYF
TRBJ2-6 many TRBV6-2/TRBV6-3 . TGTGCCAGCATTGGGTCCCGCTCTGGGGCCAACGTCCTGACTTTC CASIGSRSGANVLTF
TRBJ2-3 . TRBV4-1 . TGCGCCAGCAGCCAAGTTGTCGTGGGTCGTAGCACAGATACGCAGTATTTT CASSQVVVGRSTDTQYF
TRBJ2-1 once TRBV12-3/TRBV12-4 . TGTGCCAGCAGTCTTAGGGGGTTCGGGGGAAATGAGCAGTTCTTC CASSLRGFGGNEQFF
TRBJ2-5 . TRBV29-1 TRBD2 TGCAGCGGCGGGAGAGGGGTTGAAGAGTACTTC CSGGRGVEEYF
TRBJ2-1 . TRBV11-2 TRBD2 TGTGCCAGCAGCTTAGGTAGCGGGGGGGACAATGAGCAGTTCTTC CASSLGSGGDNEQFF
TRBJ2-5 few TRBV4-2 . TGTGCCAGCAGCCAAGATTTTCTGATGGGACAACTCCAAGAGACCCAGTACTTC CASSQDFLMGQLQETQYF